This T cell receptor (beta chain) was identified in a study of T cell changes during pregnancy in multiple sclerosis. Only in-frame clones appear in the TCRdb table, and some are missing; sequencing was by immunoSEQ multiplex PCR. The sample carries some 100,000 clones, about nine tenths recorded once. Material: peripheral blood, obtained after pregnancy. This TCR came from a female donor with multiple sclerosis, enrolled in a pregnancy study.

The CDR3 DNA sequence: TGTGCCAGCAGCCAAATCCCCAACACTGAAGCTTTCTTT. This sequence encodes CASSQIPNTEAFF. The J gene is TRBJ1-1, the V gene TRBV7-2; D remains ambiguous. Trimming took 5 bases from V and 2 from J, leaving 9 bases between them. This CDR3 is built from 13 residues. CDR1 is SGHTA, CDR2 FQGNSA, per germline.